This TCR beta chain was sequenced in a study of naive and memory T cell subsets. Study conclusions and caveats: In naive cells, over 90% of TCR sequences were seen only once.

The beta constant-region primer was an equimolar mix of two oligonucleotides covering TRBC1 and TRBC2. In TCRdb, the UMI-ligation and nested PCR reads were re-called with MiXCR into one record per CDR3 protein. Here the sample spans around 160,000 distinct CDR3 sequences, about 18% being singletons. CD4+ T cell IFNgamma after overnight CMV lysate exposure gave donor CMV status. Four subsets defined by CD45RA and CD27 were sorted after CD3, CD4, CD8 and live/dead staining. This clonotype was seen more than once but under ten times. What it binds is not known. The CDR3 extends over 14 amino acids. Germline loops: CDR1 MNHNS, CDR2 SASEGT. The V segment lost 3 bases and the J segment 5 bases; nucleotides outside the gene matches: 1.

The TCR sequence derives from a human donor in good health. The chain carries TRBV6-1 and TRBJ1-4, with 9 positions matching TRBD1. The sample taken for sequencing was naive CD4+ T cells from blood. The CDR3 region is CASSEGTGNEKLFF. The CDR3 DNA reads TGTGCCAGCAGTGAGGGGACAGGGAATGAAAAACTGTTTTTT.